This T cell receptor (beta chain) was found in a study of cytomegalovirus exposure and HLA in healthy donors. Across the study: Sequencing of 180 million or so T cells in an earlier analysis found more than 100 million unique TCR beta sequences. General study findings and limits: While the bulk of TCR sequences proved rare, some public TCRs turned up in many donors.

This clone was detected only once. The antigen is undetermined. 60 Vbeta and 13 Jbeta primers were used in PCR. Method: immunoSEQ multiplex PCR; TCRdb's copy keeps in-frame clones and lacks some. The sample has roughly 160,000 clones, roughly 77% seen once. The TCR sequence derives from a man in his fifties in good health and CMV-seropositive. Sequencing input: PBMCs.

DNA of the CDR3: TGTGCCAGCATCTATGAACAGGGGTATAATTCACCCCTCCACTTT. Its translation: CASIYEQGYNSPLHF. The J gene is TRBJ1-6, the V gene TRBV7-9; TRBD1 aligns across 7 bases. The V gene's germline CDR1 is SEHNR and CDR2 FQNEAQ (reference sequence). The CDR3 contains 15 residues. V was clipped by 7 bases and J by 4 bases; unmatched bases: 7.